This T cell receptor beta chain was recovered during a study of OX40 agonist ivuxolimab in advanced cancers. Looking at the study overall: Ivuxolimab was delivered to patients intravenously every 2 weeks at doses spanning 0.01 to 10 mg/kg. General study findings and limits: Compared with CD4+, CD8+ T cells on average had more expanded clones.

The repertoire was sequenced with immunoSEQ multiplex PCR; TCRdb's copy has only in-frame clones and lacks some. The data contain about 54,000 clones, about 91% of them singletons. Notes on this clone: Its antigen is not known.

J was trimmed by 3 bases and V by 3 bases; bases with no gene match: 4. Germline assignment: CDR1 LNHNV and CDR2 YYDKDF (reference sequence). This CDR3 region has 15 residues. V and J are TRBV15 and TRBJ1-5, with TRBD1 matching over 8 bases. The input for sequencing was CD4+ or CD8+ T cells sorted from blood, taken in a trial of the OX40 agonist ivuxolimab. This receptor was identified in an adult with an advanced solid tumor such as melanoma, head and neck, liver or kidney cancer. The CDR3 sequence is CATSRGQVLNQPQHF. Here the CDR3 DNA reads TGTGCCACCAGCAGGGGACAGGTGCTCAATCAGCCCCAGCATTTT.